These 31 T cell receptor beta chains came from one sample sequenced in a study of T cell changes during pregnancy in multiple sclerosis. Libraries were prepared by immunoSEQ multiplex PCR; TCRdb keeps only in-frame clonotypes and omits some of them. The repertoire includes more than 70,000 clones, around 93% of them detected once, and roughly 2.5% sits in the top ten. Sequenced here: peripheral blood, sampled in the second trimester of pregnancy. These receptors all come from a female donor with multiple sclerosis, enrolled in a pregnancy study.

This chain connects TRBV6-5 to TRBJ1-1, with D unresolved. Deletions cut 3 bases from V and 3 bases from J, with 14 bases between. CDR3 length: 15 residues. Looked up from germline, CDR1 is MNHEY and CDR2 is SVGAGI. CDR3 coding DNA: TGTGCCAGCAGTTATGGATTGGGTCGGGACACTGAAGCTTTCTTT. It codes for CASSYGLGRDTEAFF.

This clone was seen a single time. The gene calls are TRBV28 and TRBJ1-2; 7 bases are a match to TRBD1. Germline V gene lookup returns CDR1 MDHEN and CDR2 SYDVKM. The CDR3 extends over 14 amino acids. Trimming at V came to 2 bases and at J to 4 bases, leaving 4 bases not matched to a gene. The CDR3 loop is CASSLAGQAYGYTF. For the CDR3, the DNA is TGTGCCAGCAGTTTAGCCGGACAGGCCTATGGCTACACCTTC.

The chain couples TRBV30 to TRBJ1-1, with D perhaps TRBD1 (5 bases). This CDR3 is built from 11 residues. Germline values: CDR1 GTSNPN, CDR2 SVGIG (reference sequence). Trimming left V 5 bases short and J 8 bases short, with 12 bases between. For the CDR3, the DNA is TGTGCCTGGGGCAGGGAGGGAGAAGCTTTCTTT. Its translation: CAWGREGEAFF.

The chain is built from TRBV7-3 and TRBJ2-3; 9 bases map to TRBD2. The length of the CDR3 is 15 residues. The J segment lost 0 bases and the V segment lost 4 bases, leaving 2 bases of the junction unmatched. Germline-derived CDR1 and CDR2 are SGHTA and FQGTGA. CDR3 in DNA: TGTGCCAGCAGCTCCCTAGCGGGGAGCACAGATACGCAGTATTTT. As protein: CASSSLAGSTDTQYF.

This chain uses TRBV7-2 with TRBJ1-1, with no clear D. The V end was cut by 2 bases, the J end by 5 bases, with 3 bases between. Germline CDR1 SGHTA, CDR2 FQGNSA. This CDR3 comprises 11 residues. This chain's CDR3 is CASSLSTEAFF. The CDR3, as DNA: TGTGCCAGCAGCTTATCGACTGAAGCTTTCTTT.

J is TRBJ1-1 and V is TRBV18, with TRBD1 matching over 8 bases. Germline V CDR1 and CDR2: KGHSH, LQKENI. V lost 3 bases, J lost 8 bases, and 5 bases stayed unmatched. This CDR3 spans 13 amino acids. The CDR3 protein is CASSPDRGFEAFF. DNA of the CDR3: TGTGCCAGCTCACCTGACAGGGGCTTCGAAGCTTTCTTT.

This CDR3 reads CASSFGRNTYEQYF. DNA for the CDR3: TGTGCCAGCAGCTTTGGCAGGAATACCTACGAGCAGTACTTC. J is TRBJ2-7 and V is TRBV13; D ambiguous. The CDR3 totals 14 residues. CDR1 is PRHDT, CDR2 FYEKMQ, per germline (reference sequence). V shed 3 bases and J shed 2 bases, with 11 bases lying between them.

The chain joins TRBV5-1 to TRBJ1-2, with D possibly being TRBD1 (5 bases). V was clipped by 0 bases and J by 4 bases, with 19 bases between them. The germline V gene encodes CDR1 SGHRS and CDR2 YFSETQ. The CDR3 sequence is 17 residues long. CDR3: CASSLGLRGVFGYGYTF. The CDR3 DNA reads TGCGCCAGCAGCTTGGGACTTCGGGGGGTATTTGGCTATGGCTACACCTTC.

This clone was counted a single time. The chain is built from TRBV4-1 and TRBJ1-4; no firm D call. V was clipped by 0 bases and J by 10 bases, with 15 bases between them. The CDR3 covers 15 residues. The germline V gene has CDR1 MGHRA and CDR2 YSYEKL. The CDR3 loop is CASSQDQTSGGKLFF. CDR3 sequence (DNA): TGCGCCAGCAGCCAAGACCAAACGTCCGGCGGAAAACTGTTTTTT.

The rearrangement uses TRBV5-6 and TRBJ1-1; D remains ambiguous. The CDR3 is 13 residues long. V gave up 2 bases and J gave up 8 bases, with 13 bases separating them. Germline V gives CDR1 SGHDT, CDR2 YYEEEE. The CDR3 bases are TGTGCCAGCAGCTTTGGGAGGTTTGGCGAAGCTTTCTTT. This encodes CASSFGRFGEAFF.

CDR3 sequence reads: CASRSGPLAGGFIGELFF. The CDR3 nucleotides read TGTGCCAGCAGATCGGGCCCCCTCGCGGGGGGTTTCATCGGGGAGCTGTTTTTT. The chain employs TRBV5-4 and TRBJ2-2; TRBD2 agrees at 8 bases. This CDR3 spans 18 amino acids. Trimming removed 5 bases from V and 7 bases from J; junction bases left unmatched: 19. Germline CDR1 and CDR2: SGHNT and YYREEE (reference sequence).

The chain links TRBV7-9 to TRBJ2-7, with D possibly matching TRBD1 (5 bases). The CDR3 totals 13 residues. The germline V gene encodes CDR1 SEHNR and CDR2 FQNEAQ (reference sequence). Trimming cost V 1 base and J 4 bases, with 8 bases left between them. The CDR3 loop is CASSLGNRYEQYF. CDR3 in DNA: TGTGCCAGCAGCTTAGGGAACAGGTACGAGCAGTACTTC.

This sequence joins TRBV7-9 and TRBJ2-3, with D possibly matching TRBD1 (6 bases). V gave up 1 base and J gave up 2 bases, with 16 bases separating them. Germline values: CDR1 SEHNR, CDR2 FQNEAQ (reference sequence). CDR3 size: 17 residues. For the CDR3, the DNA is TGTGCCAGCAGCTTAGGGGCCAGGGGATTCCCCACAGATACGCAGTATTTT. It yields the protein CASSLGARGFPTDTQYF.

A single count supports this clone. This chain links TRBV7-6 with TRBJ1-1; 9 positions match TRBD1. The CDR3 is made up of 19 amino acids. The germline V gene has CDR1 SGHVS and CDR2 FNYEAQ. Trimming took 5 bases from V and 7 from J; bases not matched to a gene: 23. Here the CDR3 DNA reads TGTGCCAGCAGCACAGGGACAGGGAAAGGTGAATATCTCGGCCTTGAAGCTTTCTTT. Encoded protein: CASSTGTGKGEYLGLEAFF.

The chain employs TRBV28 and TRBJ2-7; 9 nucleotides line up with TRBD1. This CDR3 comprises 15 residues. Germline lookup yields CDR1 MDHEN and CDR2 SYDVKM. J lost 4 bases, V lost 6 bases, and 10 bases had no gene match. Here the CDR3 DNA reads TGTGCCAGCAGCTCTTCCGGGACAGGGTGGTACGAGCAGTACTTC. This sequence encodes CASSSSGTGWYEQYF.

CDR3 nucleotide sequence: TGCGCCAGCAGCTTTCGGGGGGCCTACGAGCAGTACTTC. It specifies CASSFRGAYEQYF. The chain employs TRBV5-1 and TRBJ2-7, with 7 bases that match TRBD2. V shed 2 bases, J shed 2 bases, and the junction held 1 base outside the gene matches. The CDR3 extends over 13 amino acids. The germline V gene has CDR1 SGHRS and CDR2 YFSETQ.

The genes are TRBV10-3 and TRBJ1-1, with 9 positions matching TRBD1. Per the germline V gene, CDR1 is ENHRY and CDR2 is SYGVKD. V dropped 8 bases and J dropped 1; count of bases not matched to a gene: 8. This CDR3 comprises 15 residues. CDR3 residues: CAIALGQGPNTEAFF. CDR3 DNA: TGTGCCATCGCCCTGGGACAGGGACCGAACACTGAAGCTTTCTTT.

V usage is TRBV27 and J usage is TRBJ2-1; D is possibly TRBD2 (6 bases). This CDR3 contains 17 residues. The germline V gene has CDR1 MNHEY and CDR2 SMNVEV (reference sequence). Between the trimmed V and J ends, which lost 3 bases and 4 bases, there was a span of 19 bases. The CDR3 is CASSLAPRERTYNEQFF. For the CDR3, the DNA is TGTGCCAGCAGTTTGGCCCCCCGGGAGAGAACATACAATGAGCAGTTCTTC.

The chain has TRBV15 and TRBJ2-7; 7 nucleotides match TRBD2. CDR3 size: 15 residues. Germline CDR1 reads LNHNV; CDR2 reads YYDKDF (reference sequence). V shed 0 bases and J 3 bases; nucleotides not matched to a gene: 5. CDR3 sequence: CATSRERGSDYEQYF. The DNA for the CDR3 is TGTGCCACCAGCAGAGAGCGGGGGTCGGACTACGAGCAGTACTTC.

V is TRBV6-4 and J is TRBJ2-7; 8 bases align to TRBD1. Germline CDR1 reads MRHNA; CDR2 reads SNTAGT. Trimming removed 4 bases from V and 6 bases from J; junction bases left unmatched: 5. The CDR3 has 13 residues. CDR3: CASSAQGTGEQYF. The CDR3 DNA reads TGTGCCAGCAGTGCCCAGGGGACAGGCGAGCAGTACTTC.

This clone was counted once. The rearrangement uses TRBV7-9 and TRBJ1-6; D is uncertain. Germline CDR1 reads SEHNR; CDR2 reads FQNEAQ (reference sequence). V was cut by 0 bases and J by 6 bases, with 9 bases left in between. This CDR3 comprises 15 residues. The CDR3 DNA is TGTGCCAGCAGCTTAGCCGCCCGGGGTAATTCACCCCTCCACTTT. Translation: CASSLAARGNSPLHF.

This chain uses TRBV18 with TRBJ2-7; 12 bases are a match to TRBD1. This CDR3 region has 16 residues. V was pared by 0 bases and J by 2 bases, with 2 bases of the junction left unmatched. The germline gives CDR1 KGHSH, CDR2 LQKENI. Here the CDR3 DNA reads TGTGCCAGCTCACCACCCGGGGACAGGGGGCCCTACGAGCAGTACTTC. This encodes CASSPPGDRGPYEQYF.

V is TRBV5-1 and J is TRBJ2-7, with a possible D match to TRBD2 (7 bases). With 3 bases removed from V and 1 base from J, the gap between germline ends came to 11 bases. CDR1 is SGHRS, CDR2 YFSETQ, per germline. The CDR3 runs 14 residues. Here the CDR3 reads CASSSGRGSYEQYF. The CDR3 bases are TGCGCCAGCAGCTCTGGGAGGGGGTCCTACGAGCAGTACTTC.

The CDR3 loop is CSSQEGETQYF. In DNA, the CDR3 is TGCAGCTCCCAGGAGGGAGAGACCCAGTACTTC. The genes are TRBV29-1 and TRBJ2-5; maybe TRBD2 (6 bases). This CDR3 is built from 11 residues. From germline, CDR1 is SQVTM and CDR2 ANQGSEA. Trimming stripped 8 bases from V and 4 bases from J, with 11 bases between. The entire variable domain, with the rest obtained from reference TRBV29-1 and TRBJ2-5, is as follows: SAVISQKPSRDICQRGTSLTIQCQVDSQVTMMFWYRQQPGQSLTLIATANQGSEATYESGFVIDKFPISRPNLTFSTLTVSNMSPEDSSIYLCSSQEGETQYFGPGTRLLVL.

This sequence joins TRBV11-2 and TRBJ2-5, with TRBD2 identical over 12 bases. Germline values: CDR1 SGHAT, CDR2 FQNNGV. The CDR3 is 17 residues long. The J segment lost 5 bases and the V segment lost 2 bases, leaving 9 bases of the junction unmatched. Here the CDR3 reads CASSLSLLAGGLETQYF. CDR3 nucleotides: TGTGCCAGCAGCTTAAGCCTACTAGCGGGGGGTTTGGAGACCCAGTACTTC.

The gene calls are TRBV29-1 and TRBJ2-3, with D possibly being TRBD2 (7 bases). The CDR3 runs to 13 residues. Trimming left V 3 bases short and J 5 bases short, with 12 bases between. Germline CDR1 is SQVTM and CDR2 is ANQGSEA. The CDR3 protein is CSVDAGALDTQYF. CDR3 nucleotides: TGCAGCGTTGACGCGGGGGCATTAGATACGCAGTATTTT.

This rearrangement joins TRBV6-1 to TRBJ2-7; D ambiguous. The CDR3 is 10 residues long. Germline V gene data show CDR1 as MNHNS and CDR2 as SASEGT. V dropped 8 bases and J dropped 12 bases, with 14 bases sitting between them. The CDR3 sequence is CASGPRGRYF. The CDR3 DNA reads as TGTGCCAGCGGCCCGCGCGGTAGGTACTTC.

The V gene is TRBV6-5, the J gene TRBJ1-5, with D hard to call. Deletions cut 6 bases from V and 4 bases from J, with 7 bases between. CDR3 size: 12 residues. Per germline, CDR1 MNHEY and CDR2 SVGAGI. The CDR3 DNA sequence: TGTGCCAGCAGAGGAGCGAATCAGCCCCAGCATTTT. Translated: CASRGANQPQHF.

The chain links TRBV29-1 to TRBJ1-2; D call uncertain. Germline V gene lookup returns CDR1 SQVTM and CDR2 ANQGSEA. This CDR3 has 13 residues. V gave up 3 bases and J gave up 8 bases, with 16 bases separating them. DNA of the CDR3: TGCAGCGTTGACTTGCCGGGTTATGGAGGCTACACCTTC. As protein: CSVDLPGYGGYTF.

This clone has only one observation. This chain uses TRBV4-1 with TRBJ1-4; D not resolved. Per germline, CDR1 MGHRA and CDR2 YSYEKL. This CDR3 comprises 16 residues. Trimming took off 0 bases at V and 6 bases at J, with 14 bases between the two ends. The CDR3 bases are TGCGCCAGCAGCCAAGAATACCCGGGGTTCGATGAAAAACTGTTTTTT. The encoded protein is CASSQEYPGFDEKLFF.

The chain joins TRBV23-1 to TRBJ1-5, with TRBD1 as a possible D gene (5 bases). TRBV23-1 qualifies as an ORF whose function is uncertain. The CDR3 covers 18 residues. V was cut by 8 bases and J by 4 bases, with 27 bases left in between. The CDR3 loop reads CASGSFLAPDRFNQPQHF. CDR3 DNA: TGCGCCAGCGGGTCTTTCCTGGCCCCTGACAGATTTAATCAGCCCCAGCATTTT.